This TCR beta chain derives from a study of T-cell memory formation after mild COVID-19. This clonotype was detected a few times. Constant-segment primers and 5'RACE yielded cDNA libraries for TCR alpha and TCR beta, each carrying sample barcodes and UMIs. Each CDR3 protein gets one entry after TCRdb re-called the 5' RACE reads with MiXCR. The table shows around 320,000 distinct CDR3 sequences, with 25% to 30% occurring only once. The sequence was collected from an adult woman who had mild COVID-19 (a few samples of this study predate the infection). Cell type and time point are not known. The sequencing sample was made of PBMCs or a T cell subset sorted from them (not recorded which).

Here the CDR3 reads CASSSSWREITYEQYF. For the CDR3, the DNA is TGTGCCAGCAGCTCTTCATGGCGGGAGATAACCTACGAGCAGTACTTC. J is TRBJ2-7 and V is TRBV7-9; 7 bases agree with TRBD2. Germline V gene sequence: CDR1 SEHNR, CDR2 FQNEAQ (reference sequence). The CDR3 is 16 residues long. Germline trimming cut 4 bases from V and 2 bases from J; bases unmatched to any gene: 11.